The T cell receptor beta chain under discussion was sequenced for a study of OX40 agonist ivuxolimab in advanced cancers. Across the study: An agonistic human IgG2 monoclonal antibody against OX40 (CD134) was given. The study reported partial responses in three patients: one hepatocellular carcinoma, two cutaneous melanoma.

The CDR3 totals 13 residues. Deletions cut 0 bases from V and 4 bases from J, with 5 bases between. The germline V gene has CDR1 SGHNT and CDR2 YENEEA. The protocol was immunoSEQ multiplex PCR, while the TCRdb copy is restricted to in-frame clones and leaves out a portion. The profile shows 65,000 to 85,000 clones, around nine tenths of them singletons. The chain employs TRBV11-3 and TRBJ2-3; D gene ambiguous. The TCR sequence derives from an adult with an advanced solid tumor such as melanoma, head and neck, liver or kidney cancer. The sequences come from CD4+ or CD8+ T cells sorted from blood, collected in a trial of the OX40 agonist ivuxolimab. The CDR3 nucleotides read TGTGCCAGCAGCTTAGATCCCTCAGATACGCAGTATTTT. It translates to CASSLDPSDTQYF.